This entry lists 2 T cell receptor beta chains sequenced from one sample in a study of blood T cell repertoires in COVID-19. Profiled with immunoSEQ multiplex PCR; TCRdb holds only in-frame clones, not every one. The repertoire holds about 250,000 clones, 70% to 85% seen once, with more than 7% in the top ten. Sequencing was performed on peripheral blood. Receptors were obtained from a man older than 75 with acute or convalescent COVID-19.

The chain couples TRBV4-2 to TRBJ2-7, with TRBD2 matching 7 bases. The length of the CDR3 is 15 residues. With 1 base clipped from V and 4 bases from J, the junction kept 7 bases outside the gene matches. Germline V gene lookup returns CDR1 LGHNA and CDR2 YNFKEQ. CDR3 protein: CASSQGGGSRYEQYF. The CDR3 DNA follows: TGTGCCAGCAGCCAAGGGGGCGGGAGTAGGTACGAGCAGTACTTC.

The chain employs TRBV5-1 and TRBJ2-2; TRBD2 matches 8 bases. V lost 10 bases and J lost 3; bases outside the gene matches: 5. The CDR3 is made up of 13 amino acids. From germline, CDR1 is SGHRS and CDR2 YFSETQ. CDR3 amino acids: CASSRGDTGELFF. The CDR3 DNA reads as TGCGCCTCCTCGCGGGGGGACACCGGGGAGCTGTTTTTT.